This is a list of T cell receptor beta chains from one sample in a study of blood T cell repertoires in COVID-19. Here immunoSEQ multiplex PCR was the method, and the copy in TCRdb shows in-frame clones only, minus some. The sample has 350,000 to 450,000 clones, around 87% seen once. Source material: peripheral blood. The source of these receptors is a human donor in a cohort sampled during active COVID-19. CDR3s leave out the opening cysteine and the closing phenylalanine or tryptophan. Each record gives: CDR3 length, V gene, CDR3 protein.

length: 12
V: TRBV10-3
CDR3: AINSDGPNEKLF

length: 13
V: TRBV28
CDR3: ASSFGGDSYNEQF

length: 10
V: TRBV7-9
CDR3: ASSTGSGELF

length: 17
V: TRBV11-2
CDR3: ASSAIYFQGDLRGNTIY

length: 14
V: TRBV28
CDR3: ASSYNSGRSTGELF

length: 10
V: TRBV30
CDR3: AWSYRDGEQY

length: 9
V: TRBV6-1
CDR3: ASSEYYEQY

length: 13
V: TRBV4-2
CDR3: ASSQGTGGSYEQY

length: 11
V: TRBV6-5
CDR3: ASRSYSNQPQH

length: 13
V: TRBV19
CDR3: ASSSWGTGGTEAF

length: 15
V: TRBV6-1
CDR3: ASSESEREFGGETQY

length: 12
V: TRBV30
CDR3: AWNRDSSYNEQF

length: 12
V: TRBV27
CDR3: ASSLGLRRNEQY

length: 14
V: TRBV10-3
CDR3: AISEVAGGMNTEAF

length: 14
V: TRBV19
CDR3: ASSISSSTVGYGYT

length: 12
V: TRBV7-9
CDR3: ASSFNRANTEAF

length: 13
V: TRBV15
CDR3: ATSNRGLRAYGYT

length: 13
V: TRBV7-9
CDR3: ASSLILLSGLGYT

length: 14
V: TRBV24-1
CDR3: ATSDATGGEGDTQY

length: 13
V: TRBV29-1
CDR3: SVEGRDSGANVLT

length: 13
V: TRBV3-1/TRBV3-2
CDR3: ASSRQSSGGYEQY

length: 15
V: TRBV15
CDR3: ATSEQITGGRLYEQY

length: 12
V: TRBV2
CDR3: AGRTGTGEEKLF

length: 12
V: TRBV2
CDR3: ASSGGHHNYGYT

length: 13
V: TRBV5-1
CDR3: ASSLGGVYYNEQF

length: 11
V: TRBV7-8
CDR3: ASSPGLNEKLF

length: 12
V: TRBV11-2
CDR3: ASSRPNRDPSLH

length: 14
V: TRBV2
CDR3: ASRQPGTSDRETQY

length: 13
V: TRBV5-8
CDR3: ASSLGARAGQPQH

length: 15
V: TRBV28
CDR3: ASSLPSTSGTPRGQY

length: 12
V: TRBV5-1
CDR3: ASSLGQSTGELF

length: 13
V: TRBV15
CDR3: ATSLGQEFNEKLF

length: 11
V: TRBV6-5
CDR3: ASTEPDKYEQY

length: 12
V: TRBV30
CDR3: AWSVPGAGNTIY

length: 14
V: TRBV10-2
CDR3: ASSAVSGSGTDTQY

length: 14
V: TRBV19
CDR3: ASSPDEAEGAGGYT

length: 12
V: TRBV9
CDR3: ASSADSPPYEQY

length: 15
V: TRBV27
CDR3: ASSSRVGTPGGEKLF

length: 13
V: TRBV19
CDR3: ASSSGGSYQETQY

length: 14
V: TRBV6-5
CDR3: ASSYSPGLAVYEQY

length: 12
V: TRBV9
CDR3: ASSVTRGSTEAF

length: 16
V: TRBV19
CDR3: ASKIRDRGVFSNQPQH

length: 13
V: TRBV2
CDR3: ASSVDRGASEKLF

length: 13
V: TRBV6-2/TRBV6-3
CDR3: ASSYDLAGGNEQF

length: 13
V: TRBV5-1
CDR3: ASSPLGQTTGELF

length: 11
V: TRBV24-1
CDR3: ATSDLDWDTQY

length: 12
V: TRBV29-1
CDR3: SVLSGTGSFEAF

length: 12
V: TRBV3-1/TRBV3-2
CDR3: ASSRAGGTNEQF

length: 12
V: TRBV28
CDR3: ASRLAGNTGELF

length: 16
V: TRBV7-3
CDR3: ASSLRGRDYANTGELF

length: 11
V: TRBV7-9
CDR3: ASSFSGEGGYT

length: 13
V: TRBV7-6
CDR3: ASSLISRAATEAF